This TCR beta chain appears in the sequencing data of a study of cytomegalovirus exposure and HLA in healthy donors (dated by TCRdb to 2015 to 2018). Looking at the study overall: In an earlier analysis of under 750 of the donors, less than 350 Gb of sequence data and 117 million unique TCR beta sequences from about 190 million T cells were reported. Around 320 gigabases of sequencing data and approximately 93 million unique TCR sequences were included in an early release covering about 620 HLA-typed donors. Among the roughly 400 genotyped donors, around 81% belonged to the genetic ancestry cluster associated with self-reported Caucasian donors. The study aimed to test whether cataloging public T cell receptors could reveal signatures of past pathogen exposure. Using immunosequencing, the study profiled T cell repertoires from 500 to 800 subjects and related those repertoires to cytomegalovirus serostatus. Along with the approximately 700-subject first cohort, a separate validation cohort of over 90 different subjects was used. To predict cytomegalovirus infection status, the study brought together high-throughput TCR immunosequencing, statistical association of individual TCRs with disease status, and machine learning. In a later analysis, previously published TCR beta repertoires from 670 or so donors were re-analyzed and high-resolution HLA genotyping was added so that TCR occurrence patterns could be studied. In the later analysis, no new phenotypic data were used to find candidate immune exposures; instead, reliance was placed on TCR beta sequences and their occurrence across donors. An earlier analysis of around 540 of the donors applied high-throughput TCR beta sequencing to assess whether each TCR beta V gene segment acted as functional or pseudogenic. Alongside the repertoire data, information on donor age, sex, ethnicity and CMV serostatus was compiled. Genome-wide SNP genotypes for about 65% of the roughly 700 donors were used in a later genetic analysis, which treated that subset as a discovery cohort. All discovery cohort repertoires had been generated on a single sequencing platform. Both class I and class II loci were covered by HLA typing, at four-digit resolution. Typing coverage varied by locus: about 620-630 donors for A, B, C, DRB1 and DQB1; around 560 for DQA1; over 600 for DPA1; around 450 for DPB1. Because of strong linkage in the cohort, a handful of DR-DQ haplotypes were treated as single units for association and clustering. Among about 390 genotyped donors of the cohort, an average of roughly 240,000 unique TCR beta nucleotide sequences were sequenced per donor, about a sixth of them non-productive.

Library construction relied on the immunoSEQ multiplex PCR assay. The multiplex PCR relied on a mix of 60 forward primers for TCR Vbeta segments and 13 reverse primers for TCR Jbeta segments. Amplification of the CDR3 region of rearranged TCR beta genes was performed with a multiplex PCR assay on genomic DNA. Amplified TCR beta libraries were sequenced as 87-base-pair reads on the Illumina HiSeq System. On the study's bioinformatics: Across the 640 or so repertoires, a later analysis counted approximately 75 million unique TCR beta chains, around 10 million of which were shared by at least two donors. Raw reads were error-corrected and collapsed into unique sequences with a nearest-neighbor algorithm that merged closely related sequences to remove PCR and sequencing errors. Alignment of CDR3 sequences to IMGT reference sequences was used to assign V, D and J gene segments. For a sequence to be retained, at least a six-nucleotide match to both a V gene segment and a J gene segment was required. Rearrangements were classified as productive when the CDR3 lacked stop codons and remained in frame with V and J, and all other rearrangements were classified as non-productive. Following IMGT convention, CDR3 was defined as the stretch from the second conserved V-encoded cysteine to the conserved J-encoded phenylalanine. The earlier analysis of around 640 of the donors excluded sequences that lacked an unambiguous match to a single V gene segment. In an earlier analysis of 587 of the donors, a V segment was called functional when productive rearrangements were above 56.7%, and segregating when the standard deviation between donors exceeded 5%. A statistical classification framework was built to diagnose cytomegalovirus status from the catalog of TCR beta chain sequences. In a later analysis, V and J genes were assigned by comparing TCR nucleotide sequences against IMGT/GENE-DB human TR gene sequences. In a later analysis, CDR3 sequences and most-parsimonious VDJ recombination scenarios were assigned using the TCRdist pipeline. A later analysis defined each TCR beta chain by its CDR3 amino acid sequence plus V-gene family, and excluded reads lacking a unique V-gene family. A later analysis removed 550 to 700 highly shared, low-generation-probability nucleotide sequences to deal with suspected cross-contamination and a sequencing artifact. For each public chain, a later analysis derived a clonal expansion index from normalized ranks of inferred template counts within each repertoire. A later analysis computed generation probabilities with a VDJ recombination model fitted to out-of-frame rearrangements, and checked the results against IGoR. In a later analysis, hypergeometric tests were used to score TCR-TCR, TCR-HLA and TCR-CMV co-occurrence, with a repertoire-size bias correction applied to TCR pairs. A later analysis estimated false discovery rates by permuting HLA or CMV assignments 20 times. In a later analysis, co-occurring TCRs were grouped with DBSCAN, and TCRdist sequence similarity was added when clustering was performed within HLA-allele-positive subsets. Co-occurrence clustering excluded repertoires with fewer than 30,000 or more than 120,000 public chains, plus five with anomalous nucleotide sharing. The table was pulled from immuneACCESS by TCRdb, which kept in-frame rearrangements only. Such tables lose some clones; where checked, under half of the loss comes from unresolved V genes, and the rest has no known cause. V and J calls and clone size are as listed in that table; D and trimming were resolved from the DNA. The sample records fewer than 200,000 clones, approximately 80% of which are singletons. The ten largest clones add up to 0.77% of the sample.

As for this clone: Its specific antigen is unknown. Base-call qualities are not available, and no considerably larger clone is one nucleotide away.

The cohort was made up of 666 healthy bone marrow donors. At the time of sampling, every cohort member was nominally healthy, though immune exposures that went unrecorded were likely present. The donor tested CMV seronegative and was one of the 352 seronegative cohort members. A peripheral blood sample was provided by each donor, and peripheral blood mononuclear cells were used for TCR beta sequencing. The Qiagen DNeasy Blood Extraction Kit was used to extract genomic DNA from the blood cell samples. Trimming accounts for 5 bases at V and 1 base at J, while the number of junction bases matched to no gene is 3. The CDR3 contains 15 residues, cysteine and phenylalanine counted. Left in the record is the CDR3 DNA by itself, 45 bases read in frame from the first base. Looking up the germline V gene (reference sequence) yields CDR1 MNHEY and CDR2 SMNVEV. Findings and caveats that apply to the study as a whole: At a false discovery rate of 0.05, a later analysis linked some 17,000 TCR beta sequences to specific HLA alleles. Roughly uniform sequencing depth across donors was assumed in presence/absence analyses, although this assumption may not hold. A later genetic analysis reported fewer N-insertions in productive TCRs among donors in an Asian-associated ancestry cluster than the roughly 700-donor mean. Because counts were too low, 15 to 20 rarely observed V segments, including chromosome 9 orphons, were left out of the earlier analysis of 500 to 650 of the donors. According to the authors, the approach could potentially be generalized to other disease states and immunological phenotypes. Cytomegalovirus status was reported to be diagnosed by the classifier with high specificity and sensitivity in both the original and validation cohorts. Most CMV-associated TCR beta chains appeared to be HLA-restricted in a later analysis, and the HLA associations seemed to be driven largely by CMV exposure. According to a later analysis, parvovirus B19, influenza, CMV and Epstein-Barr virus appeared linked to several top co-occurrence clusters. Compared with equally common non-associated chains, HLA-associated TCR beta chains in a later analysis were more clonally expanded and had lower generation probabilities. In a later genetic analysis, a missense DCLRE1C variant was associated with V-gene and J-gene trimming of TCR beta chains, and the association was replicated in an independent cohort. The cohort was sequenced for TCR beta chains only, and without alpha or paired-chain data the features that could be detected were limited. Three of the identified cytomegalovirus-associated TCR beta chains were confirmed in vitro to be specific for cytomegalovirus antigens. Most TCR sequences were observed very rarely across donors, whereas some public TCRs were present in many individuals. Some IMGT-functional V segments, including TRBV6-2 and TRBV6-3, could not be told apart with the 87-base-pair reads, so those segments were excluded. A further reported finding was that TCR beta sequences accurately predicted the HLA-A and HLA-B alleles for most subjects in the first cohort. The study gave a list of 150 to 200 TCR beta chains associated with cytomegalovirus. Immune exposure information for the cohort was limited to CMV serostatus. Because HLA typing was unavailable for some donors at each locus, only the typed subset was used in association tests. A cluster of highly shared sequence variants was judged likely to be a technical artifact of the sequencing pipeline. Linkage disequilibrium might explain the correlated functional status among segregating V segments, but an unknown experimental factor could not be excluded. When HLA alleles, especially DR and DQ, strongly co-occurred, attributing TCR associations to individual alleles was difficult. In an earlier analysis of some 500 of the donors, most TCR beta V segments appeared in productive rearrangements about 87% or about 30% of the time, broadly matching IMGT annotations. In a later analysis, the rate of TCR association differed among HLA loci, with DRB1 alleles having the most associated TCRs and HLA-C alleles having the fewest.

Rearrangement joined TRBV27 to TRBJ2-2, with 8 bases matching TRBD1. The receptor comes from a woman in her late teens or twenties in good health and CMV-seronegative. Source material: PBMCs. Here the CDR3 is given as CASSPDRGNTGELFF. The DNA reads TGTGCCAGCAGTCCAGACAGGGGGAACACCGGGGAGCTGTTTTTT.